The rows below give T cell receptor beta chains drawn from one sample of a study of shared clonotypes between healthy human individuals. Clones were read by immunoSEQ multiplex PCR, and TCRdb kept only the in-frame ones, dropping some. The sample includes around 600,000 clones, 85% to 95% of them seen just once. Sequenced material: naive CD8+ T cells sorted from blood. All receptors come from a woman younger than 45 in good health. Both conserved end residues are part of each CDR3. Each record gives: J gene, V gene, D gene, clone size, CDR3 protein, CDR3 DNA. D genes are given only for firm matches. Clone size, where shown, is once, few, many, or a class for clones that have expanded.

j_call: TRBJ1-1
v_call: TRBV6-5
d_call: TRBD1
clone_size: .
cdr3_aa: CASWQGVHTEAFF
cdr3_nt: TGTGCCAGCTGGCAGGGGGTCCACACTGAAGCTTTCTTT

j_call: TRBJ2-7
v_call: TRBV7-9
d_call: .
clone_size: .
cdr3_aa: CASSSKTGGPNRPYEQYF
cdr3_nt: TGTGCCAGCAGCTCAAAGACCGGAGGGCCAAATCGGCCCTACGAGCAGTACTTC

j_call: TRBJ1-5
v_call: TRBV15
d_call: .
clone_size: .
cdr3_aa: CATSEGNQPQHF
cdr3_nt: TGTGCCACCAGCGAGGGGAATCAGCCCCAGCATTTT

j_call: TRBJ1-5
v_call: TRBV11-2
d_call: .
clone_size: .
cdr3_aa: CASSLDSSGYQPQHF
cdr3_nt: TGTGCCAGCAGCTTAGACTCGTCTGGGTATCAGCCCCAGCATTTT

j_call: TRBJ2-5
v_call: TRBV11-2
d_call: .
clone_size: .
cdr3_aa: CASSLRTGTGETQYF
cdr3_nt: TGTGCCAGCAGCTTACGGACGGGGACGGGGGAGACCCAGTACTTC

j_call: TRBJ2-7
v_call: TRBV18
d_call: .
clone_size: .
cdr3_aa: CASSRSYDEQYF
cdr3_nt: TGTGCCAGCTCCCGCTCCTACGACGAGCAGTACTTC

j_call: TRBJ1-5
v_call: TRBV28
d_call: .
clone_size: .
cdr3_aa: CASSFPGQPDQPQHF
cdr3_nt: TGTGCCAGCAGTTTCCCTGGACAGCCTGATCAGCCCCAGCATTTT

j_call: TRBJ2-2
v_call: TRBV27
d_call: .
clone_size: .
cdr3_aa: CASSFNAGELFF
cdr3_nt: TGTGCCAGCAGTTTTAATGCCGGGGAGCTGTTTTTT

j_call: TRBJ2-7
v_call: TRBV30
d_call: .
clone_size: .
cdr3_aa: CAWKPGTGLDEQYF
cdr3_nt: TGTGCCTGGAAACCAGGGACGGGCTTGGACGAGCAGTACTTC

j_call: TRBJ1-1
v_call: TRBV4-1
d_call: .
clone_size: .
cdr3_aa: CASSQGDTEAFF
cdr3_nt: TGCGCCAGCAGCCAAGGGGACACTGAAGCTTTCTTT

j_call: TRBJ1-2
v_call: TRBV28
d_call: .
clone_size: .
cdr3_aa: CASSGSFLNYGYTF
cdr3_nt: TGTGCCAGCAGTGGGTCCTTTCTTAACTATGGCTACACCTTC

j_call: TRBJ2-2
v_call: TRBV10-3
d_call: TRBD2
clone_size: .
cdr3_aa: CAISDPLTAGGAANTGELFF
cdr3_nt: TGTGCCATCAGTGATCCACTCACAGCGGGAGGCGCCGCGAACACCGGGGAGCTGTTTTTT

j_call: TRBJ2-1
v_call: TRBV27
d_call: TRBD2
clone_size: .
cdr3_aa: CASSLLAGVSYNEQFF
cdr3_nt: TGTGCCAGCAGTCTCCTAGCGGGAGTTTCCTACAATGAGCAGTTCTTC

j_call: TRBJ2-5
v_call: TRBV9
d_call: .
clone_size: .
cdr3_aa: CASSLGTTEETQYF
cdr3_nt: TGTGCCAGCAGCCTCGGGACAACGGAAGAGACCCAGTACTTC

j_call: TRBJ1-2
v_call: TRBV5-1
d_call: .
clone_size: .
cdr3_aa: CASSLAINLGGGYTF
cdr3_nt: TGCGCCAGCAGCTTGGCCATCAACCTAGGAGGTGGCTACACCTTC

j_call: TRBJ1-2
v_call: TRBV4-1
d_call: TRBD1
clone_size: .
cdr3_aa: CASSHSQGAPTNYGYTF
cdr3_nt: TGCGCCAGCAGCCATTCCCAGGGGGCTCCAACTAACTATGGCTACACCTTC

j_call: TRBJ2-2
v_call: TRBV27
d_call: .
clone_size: .
cdr3_aa: CASSLSGELFF
cdr3_nt: TGTGCCAGCAGTTTATCAGGGGAGCTGTTTTTT

j_call: TRBJ2-7
v_call: TRBV9
d_call: TRBD2
clone_size: .
cdr3_aa: CASSVLAGAVWDEQYF
cdr3_nt: TGTGCCAGCAGCGTACTTGCGGGAGCTGTTTGGGACGAGCAGTACTTC

j_call: TRBJ2-5
v_call: TRBV15
d_call: .
clone_size: .
cdr3_aa: CATSREALASETQYF
cdr3_nt: TGTGCCACCAGCAGAGAGGCGCTAGCCAGCGAGACCCAGTACTTC

j_call: TRBJ2-7
v_call: TRBV7-8
d_call: .
clone_size: .
cdr3_aa: CASSLGSRQAIYEQYF
cdr3_nt: TGTGCCAGCAGCTTAGGAAGCAGGCAGGCGATATACGAGCAGTACTTC

j_call: TRBJ2-6
v_call: TRBV5-6
d_call: TRBD1
clone_size: .
cdr3_aa: CASSYWNRGITGANVLTF
cdr3_nt: TGTGCCAGCAGCTACTGGAACAGGGGGATTACTGGGGCCAACGTCCTGACTTTC

j_call: TRBJ2-7
v_call: TRBV28
d_call: TRBD1
clone_size: .
cdr3_aa: CASSFWGQGAYEQYF
cdr3_nt: TGTGCCAGCAGTTTTTGGGGACAGGGGGCGTACGAGCAGTACTTC

j_call: TRBJ2-3
v_call: TRBV7-9
d_call: .
clone_size: .
cdr3_aa: CASSSGEIYTQYF
cdr3_nt: TGTGCCAGCAGCTCCGGAGAAATCTATACGCAGTATTTT

j_call: TRBJ2-7
v_call: TRBV6-5
d_call: .
clone_size: .
cdr3_aa: CASSYTSSYEQYF
cdr3_nt: TGTGCCAGCAGTTACACGAGCTCCTACGAGCAGTACTTC

j_call: TRBJ2-1
v_call: TRBV7-6
d_call: .
clone_size: .
cdr3_aa: CASSPRLGDRRYNEQFF
cdr3_nt: TGTGCCAGCAGCCCCCGTTTGGGAGACAGAAGGTACAATGAGCAGTTCTTC

j_call: TRBJ2-3
v_call: TRBV12-2
d_call: .
clone_size: .
cdr3_aa: CASRLKAPSTLAGDNTDTQYF
cdr3_nt: TGTGCAAGTCGCTTAAAGGCTCCCTCCACGCTAGCGGGAGACAACACAGATACGCAGTATTTT

j_call: TRBJ1-1
v_call: TRBV19
d_call: .
clone_size: .
cdr3_aa: CASSISGTAEAFF
cdr3_nt: TGTGCCAGTAGTATAAGTGGAACCGCTGAAGCTTTCTTT

j_call: TRBJ2-7
v_call: TRBV28
d_call: TRBD2
clone_size: once
cdr3_aa: CASSLYGLAGGYEQYF
cdr3_nt: TGTGCCAGCAGTTTATACGGGCTAGCGGGAGGCTACGAGCAGTACTTC

j_call: TRBJ2-7
v_call: TRBV28
d_call: .
clone_size: .
cdr3_aa: CASSLQGPNEQYF
cdr3_nt: TGTGCCAGCAGTTTACAGGGTCCAAACGAGCAGTACTTC

j_call: TRBJ2-7
v_call: TRBV4-2
d_call: .
clone_size: .
cdr3_aa: CASSQSTFYEQYF
cdr3_nt: TGTGCCAGCAGCCAATCGACATTCTACGAGCAGTACTTC

j_call: TRBJ2-1
v_call: TRBV6-1
d_call: .
clone_size: .
cdr3_aa: CASRDAGYNEQFF
cdr3_nt: TGTGCCAGTCGGGACGCCGGCTACAATGAGCAGTTCTTC